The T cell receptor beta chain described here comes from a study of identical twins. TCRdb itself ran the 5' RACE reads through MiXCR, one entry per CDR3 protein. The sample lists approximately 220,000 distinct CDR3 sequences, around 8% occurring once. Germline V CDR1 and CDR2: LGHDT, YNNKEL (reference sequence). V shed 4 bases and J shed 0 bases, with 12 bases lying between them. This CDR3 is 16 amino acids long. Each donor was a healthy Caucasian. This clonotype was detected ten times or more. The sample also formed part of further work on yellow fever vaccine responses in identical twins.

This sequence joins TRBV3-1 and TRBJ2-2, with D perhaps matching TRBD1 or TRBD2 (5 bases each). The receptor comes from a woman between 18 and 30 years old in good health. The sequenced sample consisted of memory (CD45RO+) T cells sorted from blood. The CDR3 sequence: CASSLTGATNTGELFF. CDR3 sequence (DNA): TGTGCCAGCAGCCTCACCGGGGCTACGAACACCGGGGAGCTGTTTTTT.